This note documents a single T cell receptor beta chain sequence. What it binds is not known. CDR1 and CDR2 from the germline V gene are SGHTA and FQGNSA. There are 13 residues in the CDR3. The V end lost 1 base, the J end lost 3 bases, and 7 bases lay between the germline ends. Expressed TCRB transcripts were sequenced because the isolated RNA had all been reverse transcribed beforehand. Using immunoSEQ multiplex PCR, the repertoire was profiled, and TCRdb retains in-frame clones only, with some absent. The table lists fewer than 25,000 clones, under 75% of them singletons. This entry belongs to a study of beta chain features in type 1 diabetes. In the study overall: No patient-donor differences in age, gender, total cells or subset yield. All samples together contributed around 98,000,000 sorted cells for examination.

Study-wide results and limits: Patients' naive, central memory and regulatory TCRB repertoires appeared more alike than those of healthy donors. Resolution of whether HLA type affects TCRB rearrangement was not achieved here. A moderate, significant TCRB CDR3 shortening appeared in type 1 diabetes across four CD4+ subsets.

Material for sequencing was Tregs from blood. This receptor was identified in a man between 18 and 35 years old with type 1 diabetes. The V gene is TRBV7-2, the J gene TRBJ2-7; D is unresolved. DNA for the CDR3: TGTGCCAGCAGCTTAGTTGCACACTACGAGCAGTACTTC. This sequence encodes CASSLVAHYEQYF.